This T cell receptor (beta chain) was sequenced during a study of shared clonotypes between healthy human individuals. Overall study context: Per donor, CD8 memory used one plate, CD8 naive used two, CD4 memory used three and CD4 naive used three. Whole-study results and caveats: Inspection by rarefaction showed sorted-subset sequencing to be incomplete despite large depth.

On sorted subsets, replicate PCRs used 150 to 250 ng DNA, or tens of thousands of T cell genomes. As handled by the study authors: Junction-only sequences produced by ImmunoSEQ had no quality scores, so filtering differed. Using immunoSEQ multiplex PCR, the repertoire was profiled, and TCRdb retains in-frame clones only, with some absent. V and J calls plus clone size are reproduced from that table; the DNA served to infer D and trimming. The sample lists about 600,000 clones; 95% to 98% were seen once. Remarks on this clone: Its antigen is currently unknown.

Per germline, CDR1 SNHLY and CDR2 FYNNEI. The V end lost 9 bases, the J end lost 0 bases, and 18 bases lay between the germline ends. The CDR3 extends over 16 amino acids. The chain carries TRBV2 and TRBJ1-5; D perhaps matches TRBD1 (6 bases). The TCR comes from a woman in her twenties or thirties in good health. Sequencing input: naive CD4+ T cells sorted from blood. Indicated subset: CD45RA+ positively selected. In DNA, the CDR3 is TGTGCCAGTAGTCTGGAGGGGGGGATTAGCAATCAGCCCCAGCATTTT. Its protein is CASSLEGGISNQPQHF.